The 5 T cell receptor beta chains in this list originate from one sample, sequenced in a study of cytomegalovirus exposure and HLA in healthy donors. Both 60 Vbeta primers and 13 Jbeta primers went into the PCR. The method was immunoSEQ multiplex PCR; TCRdb's version includes in-frame clones alone and lacks a portion of them. The data show 200,000 or so clones, more than 75% seen once. The specimen sequenced was PBMCs. The source of these receptors is a woman in her thirties or forties in good health and CMV-seronegative.

The J gene is TRBJ2-7, the V gene TRBV4-1; 10 nucleotides match TRBD2. CDR1 and CDR2 from the germline V gene are MGHRA and YSYEKL. V lost 3 bases, J lost 3 bases, and 5 bases stayed unmatched. This CDR3 region has 15 residues. The CDR3 spells CASSQTTSGYYEQYF. In DNA form, the CDR3 reads TGCGCCAGCAGCCAGACGACTAGCGGGTACTACGAGCAGTACTTC.

This chain connects TRBV2 to TRBJ2-7; the match to TRBD1 covers 11 bases. Germline-derived CDR1 and CDR2 are SNHLY and FYNNEI. The CDR3 has 14 amino acids. The junction had 9 bases not matched to a gene; V was cut back by 5 bases and J by 9 bases. CDR3 DNA sequence: TGTGCCAGCAGTAAGGGACAGGGGGTTTGGGCGCAGTACTTC. It is translated as CASSKGQGVWAQYF.

CDR3 sequence: CASSFSTSGSGTDTQYF. The DNA for the CDR3 is TGTGCCAGCAGTTTCAGTACTAGCGGGAGTGGCACAGATACGCAGTATTTT. The chain combines TRBV28 with TRBJ2-3; 11 bases are shared with TRBD2. Losses at the gene ends were 3 bases for V and 1 base for J; bases not matched to a gene: 6. Germline CDR1 is MDHEN and CDR2 is SYDVKM. The CDR3 is 17 amino acids.

The chain joins TRBV4-2 to TRBJ2-7; 7 positions agree with TRBD2. Judging by the DNA end, TRBJ2-5 fits better; the J call may be wrong. There are 15 residues in the CDR3. Germline CDR1 and CDR2: LGHNA and YNFKEQ. The CDR3 sequence: CASSRQLAVEETQYF. The CDR3 coding sequence is TGTGCCAGCAGCCGACAGCTAGCGGTGGAAGAGACCCAGTACTTC.

The CDR3 coding sequence is TGTGCCTGGAGTGACGGACTAGCGGGAATCTACAATGAGCAGTTCTTC. As protein: CAWSDGLAGIYNEQFF. V gene TRBV30 combines with J gene TRBJ2-1; 12 bases match TRBD2. Trimming took 1 base from V and 3 from J; bases not matched to a gene: 4. The length of the CDR3 is 16 residues. Germline-derived CDR1 and CDR2 are GTSNPN and SVGIG (reference sequence). Based on the CDR3 plus reference TRBV30 and TRBJ2-1, the full variable domain is SQTIHQWPATLVQPVGSPLSLECTVEGTSNPNLYWYRQAAGRGLQLLFYSVGIGQISSEVPQNLSASRPQDRQFILSSKKLLLSDSGFYLCAWSDGLAGIYNEQFFGPGTRLTVL.